The clone carrying this T cell receptor beta chain has only one observation. What it binds is unknown. These data originate in a study of cytotoxic CD8 clonotypes in ibrutinib-treated CLL. The protocol was immunoSEQ multiplex PCR, while the TCRdb copy is restricted to in-frame clones and leaves out a portion. The sample consists of about 50,000 clones, approximately 87% of them appearing once. The germline V gene has CDR1 MRHNA and CDR2 SNTAGT. V was pared by 3 bases and J by 1 base, with 9 bases between. The CDR3 runs to 15 residues. Notes on the study in general: Against age-matched healthy donors, baseline clonality ran higher and tracked circulating CD8+ T-cell counts.

The chain employs TRBV6-4 and TRBJ2-2; D uncertain. The receptor's source is a human donor with chronic lymphocytic leukemia. Sequenced material: PBMCs, taken after 24 months of ibrutinib treatment. DNA for the CDR3: TGTGCCAGCAGTGAACAGCCGGGGAACACCGGGGAGCTGTTTTTT. The encoded protein is CASSEQPGNTGELFF.